Listed below are T cell receptor beta chains from one sample, sequenced in a study of blood T cells in healthy people across ages. In TCRdb, the 5' RACE reads were re-called with MiXCR into one record per CDR3 protein. Among 850,000 to 1,000,000 distinct CDR3 sequences listed, just over 50% were seen once. Source material: blood. All receptors come from a woman aged 55-75 years in good health. Both conserved end residues are part of each CDR3. The order of the fields is D gene, J gene, V gene, clone size, CDR3 protein, CDR3 DNA. The D gene is left open where the match is weak. Only some rows state a clone size, as once, few, many or a class for expanded clones.

TRBD2 TRBJ2-1 TRBV6-5 - CASSYGTSGSQFF TGTGCCAGCAGTTACGGGACTAGCGGAAGCCAGTTCTTC
TRBD2 TRBJ2-7 TRBV28 - CASSLSLQASGSRIEQYF TGTGCCAGCAGTTTATCCCTCCAGGCTAGCGGGAGCCGGATCGAGCAGTACTTC
- TRBJ1-2 TRBV20-1 - CSARDRRPNYGYTF TGCAGTGCTAGAGACAGGCGTCCTAACTATGGCTACACCTTC
- TRBJ2-1 TRBV30 - CAWSPHGKQFF TGTGCCTGGAGTCCCCACGGGAAGCAGTTCTTC
- TRBJ1-2 TRBV20-1 few CSARGQASEGYGYTF TGCAGTGCTAGAGGTCAAGCATCCGAGGGCTATGGCTACACCTTC
- TRBJ2-7 TRBV15 few CATSRDLGQNYYEQYF TGTGCCACCAGCAGAGATTTGGGACAAAACTACTACGAGCAGTACTTC
- TRBJ2-7 TRBV28 - CASSSRPTYEQYF TGTGCCAGCAGTTCCCGGCCTACCTACGAGCAGTACTTC
- TRBJ2-7 TRBV2 - CARRTENYEQYF TGTGCCAGGAGGACGGAGAACTACGAGCAGTACTTC
- TRBJ2-5 TRBV7-2 - CASGVGGSGETQYF TGTGCCAGCGGTGTAGGGGGATCCGGAGAGACCCAGTACTTC
- TRBJ1-1 TRBV4-3 - CASSQDMGTGWVDTEAFF TGCGCCAGCAGCCAAGATATGGGTACAGGGTGGGTTGACACTGAAGCTTTCTTT
TRBD2 TRBJ2-2 TRBV7-2 few CASSLVPSGRSNTGELFF TGTGCCAGCAGCTTAGTTCCTAGCGGGAGGTCGAACACCGGGGAGCTGTTTTTT
- TRBJ2-1 TRBV6-5 - CASSYFFRAGWDYNEQFF TGTGCCAGCAGTTATTTTTTCCGGGCAGGATGGGATTACAATGAGCAGTTCTTC
- TRBJ2-7 TRBV10-3 - CAISGPATHEQYF TGTGCCATCAGTGGTCCAGCTACCCACGAGCAGTACTTC
- TRBJ2-5 TRBV7-2 - CASRPPGGETQYF TGTGCCAGCAGGCCTCCGGGTGGAGAGACCCAGTACTTC
TRBD1 TRBJ2-7 TRBV4-3 - CASSQEKGTVAYEQYF TGCGCCAGCAGCCAAGAAAAGGGGACAGTGGCCTACGAGCAGTACTTC
- TRBJ2-3 TRBV4-1 - CASSPELDTQYF TGCGCCAGCAGCCCTGAACTAGATACGCAGTATTTT
- TRBJ1-1 TRBV3-1 - CASSQDPSGTEAFF TGTGCCAGCAGCCAAGACCCTTCCGGCACTGAAGCTTTCTTT
TRBD1 TRBJ2-7 TRBV28 - CASNQPGTDYEQYF TGTGCCAGCAACCAACCCGGGACAGACTACGAGCAGTACTTC
- TRBJ2-7 TRBV27 few CASSYWGRVNYEQYF TGTGCCAGCAGTTATTGGGGCAGGGTAAACTACGAGCAGTACTTC
- TRBJ2-1 TRBV6-1 - CASSERAATYNEQFF TGTGCCAGCAGTGAACGGGCAGCTACGTACAATGAGCAGTTCTTC
- TRBJ2-4 TRBV29-1 - CSATGDGNIQYF TGCAGCGCAACGGGAGATGGGAACATTCAGTACTTC
- TRBJ1-5 TRBV5-1 - CASSTVGFDRNQPQHF TGCGCCAGCAGCACCGTTGGTTTTGACAGAAATCAGCCCCAGCATTTT
- TRBJ2-7 TRBV5-1 - CASSLTSDGYEQYF TGCGCCAGCAGCTTAACCTCGGACGGCTACGAGCAGTACTTC
- TRBJ2-3 TRBV4-2 - CASSQTHSIADTQYF TGTGCCAGCAGCCAAACGCATAGCATTGCAGATACGCAGTATTTT
- TRBJ1-1 TRBV4-2 - CASSQGGRENTEAFF TGTGCCAGCAGCCAAGGTGGGCGGGAGAACACTGAAGCTTTCTTT
- TRBJ1-4 TRBV28 few CASGRGWLFF TGTGCCAGCGGTAGGGGATGGCTGTTTTTT
- TRBJ2-7 TRBV24-1 once CATGDPSGRSSYEQYF TGTGCCACCGGTGATCCGAGCGGGCGAAGCTCCTACGAGCAGTACTTC
TRBD2 TRBJ2-1 TRBV29-1 few CSGTSGRFDEQFF TGCAGCGGGACTAGCGGGAGATTCGATGAGCAGTTCTTC
- TRBJ2-5 TRBV20-1 - CSARRGGMETQYF TGCAGTGCCCGACGAGGGGGAATGGAGACCCAGTACTTC
TRBD2 TRBJ2-1 TRBV4-2 few CASSQVRLAVYNEQFF TGTGCCAGCAGCCAAGTGCGGCTAGCGGTCTACAATGAGCAGTTCTTC
- TRBJ1-1 TRBV3-1 - CASSQSSSNTEAFF TGTGCCAGCAGCCAAAGTAGTTCGAACACTGAAGCTTTCTTT
- TRBJ1-2 TRBV29-1 - CSVEGAYGYTF TGCAGCGTTGAAGGGGCTTATGGCTACACCTTC
TRBD2 TRBJ2-5 TRBV4-2 once CASSQELGLAGVEAQYF TGTGCCAGCAGCCAAGAGTTAGGCCTAGCGGGAGTGGAGGCCCAGTACTTC
- TRBJ2-7 TRBV20-1 few CSAREAGGSSYEQYF TGCAGTGCTAGAGAAGCTGGGGGTAGCTCCTACGAGCAGTACTTC
TRBD1 TRBJ2-7 TRBV29-1 - CSVEGSRDSTYEQYF TGCAGCGTTGAAGGTTCCCGGGACAGTACCTACGAGCAGTACTTC
- TRBJ2-3 TRBV18 - CASSPKFPTDTQYF TGTGCCAGCTCACCAAAGTTCCCCACAGATACGCAGTATTTT